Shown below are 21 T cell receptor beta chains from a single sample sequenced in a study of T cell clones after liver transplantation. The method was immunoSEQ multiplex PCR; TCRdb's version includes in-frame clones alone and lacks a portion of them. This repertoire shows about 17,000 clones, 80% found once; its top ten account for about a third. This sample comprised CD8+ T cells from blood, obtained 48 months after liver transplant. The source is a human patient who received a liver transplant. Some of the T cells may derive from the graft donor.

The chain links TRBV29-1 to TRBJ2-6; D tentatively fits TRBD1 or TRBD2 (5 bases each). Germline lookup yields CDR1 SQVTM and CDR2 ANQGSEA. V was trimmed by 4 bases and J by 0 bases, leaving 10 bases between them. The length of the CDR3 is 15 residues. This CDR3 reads CSVGGTVSGANVLTF. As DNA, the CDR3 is TGCAGCGTTGGTGGGACGGTCTCTGGGGCCAACGTCCTGACTTTC.

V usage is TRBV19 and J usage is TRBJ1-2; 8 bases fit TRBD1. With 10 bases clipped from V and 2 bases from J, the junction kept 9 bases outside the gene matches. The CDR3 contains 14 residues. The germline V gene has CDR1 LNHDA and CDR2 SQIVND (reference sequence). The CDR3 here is CATNLRTGNYGYTF. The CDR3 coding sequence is TGTGCCACCAACCTCCGGACAGGGAACTATGGCTACACCTTC.

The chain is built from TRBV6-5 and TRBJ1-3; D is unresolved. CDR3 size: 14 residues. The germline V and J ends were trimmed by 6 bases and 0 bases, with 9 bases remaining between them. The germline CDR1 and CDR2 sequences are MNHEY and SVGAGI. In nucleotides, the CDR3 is TGTGCCAGCAGGGGCAGCAGCTCTGGAAACACCATATATTTT. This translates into CASRGSSSGNTIYF.

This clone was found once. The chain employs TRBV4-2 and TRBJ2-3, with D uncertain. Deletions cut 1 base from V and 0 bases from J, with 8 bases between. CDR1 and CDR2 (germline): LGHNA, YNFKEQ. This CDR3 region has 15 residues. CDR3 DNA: TGTGCCAGCAGCCAAGTTGGTGGAAGCACAGATACGCAGTATTTT. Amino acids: CASSQVGGSTDTQYF.

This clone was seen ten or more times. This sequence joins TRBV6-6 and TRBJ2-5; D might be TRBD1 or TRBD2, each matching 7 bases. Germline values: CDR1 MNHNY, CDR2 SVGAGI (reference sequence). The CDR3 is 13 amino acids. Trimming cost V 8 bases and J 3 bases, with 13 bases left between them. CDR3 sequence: CASQPGGEETQYF. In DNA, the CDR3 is TGTGCCAGCCAGCCAGGGGGGGAAGAGACCCAGTACTTC.

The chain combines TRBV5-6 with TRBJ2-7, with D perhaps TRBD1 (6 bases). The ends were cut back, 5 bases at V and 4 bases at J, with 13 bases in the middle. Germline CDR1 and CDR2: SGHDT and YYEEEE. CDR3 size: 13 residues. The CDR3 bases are TGTGCCAGCAGTTGGGGGCTTTATTACGAGCAGTACTTC. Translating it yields CASSWGLYYEQYF.

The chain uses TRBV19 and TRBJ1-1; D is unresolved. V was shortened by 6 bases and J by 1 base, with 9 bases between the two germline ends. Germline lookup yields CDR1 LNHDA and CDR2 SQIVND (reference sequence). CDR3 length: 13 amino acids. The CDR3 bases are TGTGCCAGTAGCCCTTCCGGGAACACTGAAGCTTTCTTT. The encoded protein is CASSPSGNTEAFF.

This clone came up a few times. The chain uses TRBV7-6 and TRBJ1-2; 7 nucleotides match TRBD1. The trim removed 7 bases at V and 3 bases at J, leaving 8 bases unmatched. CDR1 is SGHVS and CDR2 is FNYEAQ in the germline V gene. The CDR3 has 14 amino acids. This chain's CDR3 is CASTPFGQDYGYTF. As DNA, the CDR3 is TGTGCCAGCACCCCTTTCGGACAGGACTATGGCTACACCTTC.

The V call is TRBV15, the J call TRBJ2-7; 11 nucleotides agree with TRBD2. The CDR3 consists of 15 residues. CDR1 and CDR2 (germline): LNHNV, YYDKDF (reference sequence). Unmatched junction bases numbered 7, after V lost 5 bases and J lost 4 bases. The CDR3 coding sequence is TGTGCCACCAGCCCCGGGACTAGCGGACCTTACGAGCAGTACTTC. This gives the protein CATSPGTSGPYEQYF.

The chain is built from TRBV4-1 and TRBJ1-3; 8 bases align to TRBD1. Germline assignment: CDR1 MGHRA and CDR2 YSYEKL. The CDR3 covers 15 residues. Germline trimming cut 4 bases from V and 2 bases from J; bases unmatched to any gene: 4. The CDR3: CASSPDRVPGNTIYF. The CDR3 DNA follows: TGCGCCAGCAGCCCGGACAGGGTCCCTGGAAACACCATATATTTT.

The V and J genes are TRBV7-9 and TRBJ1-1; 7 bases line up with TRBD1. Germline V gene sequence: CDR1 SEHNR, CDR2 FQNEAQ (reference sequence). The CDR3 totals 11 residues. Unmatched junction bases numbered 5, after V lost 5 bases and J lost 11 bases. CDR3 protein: CASSPPGGAFF. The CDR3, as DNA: TGTGCCAGCAGCCCACCAGGGGGGGCTTTCTTT.

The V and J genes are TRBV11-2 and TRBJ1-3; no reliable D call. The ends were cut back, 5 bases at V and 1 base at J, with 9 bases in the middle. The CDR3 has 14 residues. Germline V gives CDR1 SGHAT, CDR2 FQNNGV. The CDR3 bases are TGTGCCAGCAGCCCCACGGAGTCTGGAAACACCATATATTTT. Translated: CASSPTESGNTIYF.

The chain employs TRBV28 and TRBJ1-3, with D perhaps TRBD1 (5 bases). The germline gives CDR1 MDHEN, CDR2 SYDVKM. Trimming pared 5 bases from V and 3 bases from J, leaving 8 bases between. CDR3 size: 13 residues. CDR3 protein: CASSEGVGNTIYF. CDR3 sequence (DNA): TGTGCCAGCAGTGAAGGGGTTGGAAACACCATATATTTT.

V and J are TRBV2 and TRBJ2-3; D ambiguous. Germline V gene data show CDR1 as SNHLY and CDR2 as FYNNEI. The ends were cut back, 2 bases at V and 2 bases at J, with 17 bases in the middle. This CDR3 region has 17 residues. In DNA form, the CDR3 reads TGTGCCAGCAGTGAAAACCCTGGCGCTGGCTCCACAGATACGCAGTATTTT. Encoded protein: CASSENPGAGSTDTQYF.

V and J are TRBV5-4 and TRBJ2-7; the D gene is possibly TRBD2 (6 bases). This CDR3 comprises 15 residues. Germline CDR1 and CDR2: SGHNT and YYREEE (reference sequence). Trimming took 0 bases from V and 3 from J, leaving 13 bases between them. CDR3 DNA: TGTGCCAGCAGCTTGGCGCGGGGTAGCGACTACGAGCAGTACTTC. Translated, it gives CASSLARGSDYEQYF.

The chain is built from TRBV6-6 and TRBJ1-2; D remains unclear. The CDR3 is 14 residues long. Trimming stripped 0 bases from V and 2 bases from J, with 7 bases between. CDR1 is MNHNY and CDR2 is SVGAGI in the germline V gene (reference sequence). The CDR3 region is CASSYSVRNYGYTF. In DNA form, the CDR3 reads TGTGCCAGCAGTTACTCGGTCCGAAACTATGGCTACACCTTC.

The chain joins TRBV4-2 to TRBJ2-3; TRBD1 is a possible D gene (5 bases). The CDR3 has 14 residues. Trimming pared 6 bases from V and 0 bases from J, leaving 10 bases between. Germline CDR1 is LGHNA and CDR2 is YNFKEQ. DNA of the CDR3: TGTGCCAGCAGGGGGCCGGGTAGCACAGATACGCAGTATTTT. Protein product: CASRGPGSTDTQYF.

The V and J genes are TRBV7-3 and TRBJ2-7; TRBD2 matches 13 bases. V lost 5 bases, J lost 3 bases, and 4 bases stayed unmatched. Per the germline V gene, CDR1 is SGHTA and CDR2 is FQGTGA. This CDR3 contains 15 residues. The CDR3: CASSPGTSGIYEQYF. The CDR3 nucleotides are TGTGCCAGCAGCCCCGGGACTAGCGGGATCTACGAGCAGTACTTC.

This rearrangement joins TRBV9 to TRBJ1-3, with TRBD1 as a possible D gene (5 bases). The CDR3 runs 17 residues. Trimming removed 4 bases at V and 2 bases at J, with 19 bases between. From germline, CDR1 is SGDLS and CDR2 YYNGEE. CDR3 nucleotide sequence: TGTGCCAGCAGCCCACCCACCCGTGGGGGAACTGGAAACACCATATATTTT. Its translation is CASSPPTRGGTGNTIYF.

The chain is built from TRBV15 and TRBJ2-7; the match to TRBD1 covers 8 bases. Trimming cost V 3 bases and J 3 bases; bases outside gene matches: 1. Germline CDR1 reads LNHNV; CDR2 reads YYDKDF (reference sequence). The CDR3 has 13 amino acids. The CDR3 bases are TGTGCCACCAGCAGTACAGGGGGCTACGAGCAGTACTTC. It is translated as CATSSTGGYEQYF.

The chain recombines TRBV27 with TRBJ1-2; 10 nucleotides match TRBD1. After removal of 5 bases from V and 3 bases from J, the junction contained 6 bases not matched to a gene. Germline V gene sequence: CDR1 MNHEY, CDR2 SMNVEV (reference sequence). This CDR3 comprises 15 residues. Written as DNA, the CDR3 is TGTGCCAGCAGTGCCGAGACAGGGGGCTACTATGGCTACACCTTC. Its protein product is CASSAETGGYYGYTF.